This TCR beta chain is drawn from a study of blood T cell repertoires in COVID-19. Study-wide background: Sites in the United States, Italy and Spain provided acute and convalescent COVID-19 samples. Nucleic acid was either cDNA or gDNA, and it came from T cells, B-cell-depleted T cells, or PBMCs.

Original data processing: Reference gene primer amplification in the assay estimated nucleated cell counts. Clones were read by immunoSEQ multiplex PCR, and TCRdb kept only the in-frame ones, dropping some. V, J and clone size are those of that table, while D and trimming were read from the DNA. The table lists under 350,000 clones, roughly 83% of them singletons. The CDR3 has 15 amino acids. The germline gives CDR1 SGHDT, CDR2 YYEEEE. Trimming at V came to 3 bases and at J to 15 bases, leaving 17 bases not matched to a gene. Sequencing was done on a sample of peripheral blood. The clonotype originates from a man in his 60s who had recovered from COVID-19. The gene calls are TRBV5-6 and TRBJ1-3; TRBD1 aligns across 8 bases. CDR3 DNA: TGTGCCAGCAGCTCAACGGGACAGGAAGGCAGGTTTGGATATTTT. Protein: CASSSTGQEGRFGYF.